Sequencing of this TCR beta chain was carried out in a study of CD8 T cells in ankylosing spondylitis. To note about this clonotype: Its specificity is not known.

MiXCR was run by TCRdb on the 5' RACE reads, yielding one entry per CDR3 protein. The top ten hold roughly 0.51% of the sample, which has hundreds of thousands of distinct CDR3 sequences, 12% seen once. Study-wide points: Researchers report that disease-linked clones proved CD8+ and relatively rare in peripheral blood. Ankylosing spondylitis blood appeared to carry a characteristic TCR beta motif of roughly 8 highly homologous variants. As reported, disease-linked clones showed significant enrichment in matched ankylosing spondylitis synovial fluid. Earlier authors reported some of these motif variants in reactive arthritis synovial fluid and blood.

The CDR3 totals 16 residues. Trimming stripped 0 bases from V and 0 bases from J, with 13 bases between. Germline lookup yields CDR1 DFQATT and CDR2 SNEGSKA (reference sequence). The specimen was blood, either unsorted or a sorted T cell fraction (not recorded which). This chain uses TRBV20-1 with TRBJ2-3; D is ambiguous. The source of this sequence is a male donor with ankylosing spondylitis. This CDR3 is CSARDTIRTSTDTQYF. CDR3 bases: TGCAGTGCTAGAGACACAATTAGAACCAGCACAGATACGCAGTATTTT.